This TCR beta chain derives from a study of T cell responses to AZD1222 COVID-19 vaccine. General study points: CD4 TCRs linked to vaccination spanned spike, dominating at 160-218 and 743-854. Unmutated regions of variants are reportedly targeted by nearly half of spike-specific TCRs. Among AZD1222 vaccinees, only 5 to 7 were seropositive at baseline.

About this clone itself: The antigen is undetermined.

Measured with immunoSEQ multiplex PCR; TCRdb has only the in-frame clones, and not every one. The sample holds 80,000 or so clones, roughly 80% seen once. The sequenced sample was peripheral blood, obtained on day 0 of AZD1222 vaccination. The receptor was isolated from an adult in good health.

The DNA for the CDR3 is TGTGCCAGCTCACCAGGGCAGGGCACTAATTCACCCCTCCACTTT. Protein: CASSPGQGTNSPLHF. The V call is TRBV18, the J call TRBJ1-6, with D maybe TRBD1 (5 bases). Germline V CDR1 and CDR2: KGHSH, LQKENI. The CDR3 runs to 15 residues. Trimming cost V 2 bases and J 6 bases, with 11 bases left between them.